This T cell receptor beta chain is drawn from a study of response to subunit inactivated influenza vaccine. Study-level results: The authors put forward the suggestion that each seasonal influenza vaccination may bring in only a limited number of new T cells.

On this clonotype: Its antigen is not identified.

TCRdb reprocessed the RT-PCR reads with MiXCR, giving one entry per CDR3 protein. The data hold about 540,000 distinct CDR3 sequences, with 13% to 15% observed a single time. The sequence derives from a man aged 50 or older who received an inactivated influenza vaccine. Sequenced material: PBMCs from blood, taken approximately 12 days after vaccination.

CDR3 nucleotide sequence: TGTGCCAGCAGCTTAGGTGTGACTAGCAGGAATGAGCAGTTCTTC. Translating gives CASSLGVTSRNEQFF. V and J are TRBV7-2 and TRBJ2-1; the match to TRBD2 covers 7 bases. Trimming at V came to 1 base and at J to 7 bases, leaving 7 bases not matched to a gene. The CDR3 is made up of 15 amino acids. Per germline, CDR1 SGHTA and CDR2 FQGNSA. Looking up the rest from reference TRBV7-2 and TRBJ2-1 gives the full variable domain: GAGVSQSPSNKVTEKGKDVELRCDPISGHTALYWYRQSLGQGLEFLIYFQGNSAPDKSGLPSDRFSAERTGGSVSTLTIQRTQQEDSAVYLCASSLGVTSRNEQFFGPGTRLTVL.